Here is one TCR beta chain with its context. Germline CDR1 SEHNR, CDR2 FQNEAQ (reference sequence). Trimming took off 5 bases at V and 4 bases at J, with 14 bases between the two ends. CDR3 length equals 14 residues. Profiling relied on immunoSEQ multiplex PCR, and the TCRdb table lists in-frame clones only, not all of them. The sample includes 260,000 or so clones, 82% of them seen just once. The data derive from a study of control samples from healthy donors and cancer patients. The receptor was derived from a woman aged 60 to 75 with lung cancer. V gene TRBV7-9 combines with J gene TRBJ1-2; no reliable D call. The sample consisted of PBMCs. The CDR3 nucleotides read TGTGCCAGCAGCGACGTCGGACGGTTCTATGGCTACACCTTC. Encoded protein: CASSDVGRFYGYTF.